Sequencing of this T cell receptor beta chain was carried out in a study of T cells in Graves' hyperthyroidism and ophthalmopathy. Using RNA transcripts as the source, TCR beta CDR3 regions were amplified. Carried out on the TCR CDR3, a first-round RT-PCR used the HTBI primer set. TCRdb fed the multiplex PCR reads into MiXCR, producing one record per CDR3 protein. The sample holds 800,000 or so distinct CDR3 sequences, around 38% seen once. Between the trimmed V and J ends, which lost 0 bases and 9 bases, there was a span of 8 bases. Germline lookup yields CDR1 SGHNT and CDR2 YENEEA. The length of the CDR3 is 12 residues. The PBMCs had their origin in approximately 10 ml of fresh peripheral blood.

Sample: blood. The TCR was taken from a young man with Graves' hyperthyroidism. This chain links TRBV11-3 with TRBJ2-5, with D perhaps being TRBD1 or TRBD2 (5 bases each). The CDR3 region has the DNA TGTGCCAGCAGCTTAGATACGGGGCCCCAGTACTTC. Protein: CASSLDTGPQYF.